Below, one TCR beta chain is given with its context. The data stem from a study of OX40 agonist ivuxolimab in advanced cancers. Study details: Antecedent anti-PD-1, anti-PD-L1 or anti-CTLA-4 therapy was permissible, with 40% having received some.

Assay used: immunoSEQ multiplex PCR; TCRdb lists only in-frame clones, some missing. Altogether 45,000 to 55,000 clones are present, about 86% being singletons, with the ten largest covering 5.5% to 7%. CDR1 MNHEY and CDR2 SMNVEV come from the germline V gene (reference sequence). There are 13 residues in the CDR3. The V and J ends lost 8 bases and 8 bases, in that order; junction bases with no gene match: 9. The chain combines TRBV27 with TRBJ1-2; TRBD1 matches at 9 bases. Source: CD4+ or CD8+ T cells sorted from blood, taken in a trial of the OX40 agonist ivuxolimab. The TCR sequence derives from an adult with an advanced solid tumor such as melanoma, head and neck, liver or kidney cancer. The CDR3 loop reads CASGTGLTRGYTF. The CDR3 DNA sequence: TGTGCCAGCGGGACAGGGCTAACGCGGGGCTACACCTTC.